This TCR beta chain was obtained from a study of CD8+ T cells in alopecia areata. Across the study: The drug, oral tofacitinib, was given to treated patients at 5 to 10 mg twice daily. Study outcomes and limitations: Because one nonresponder was included, the link of baseline CD8+ expansion to response is considered uncertain.

The germline V gene has CDR1 SGHDT and CDR2 YYEEEE. Between the trimmed V and J ends, which lost 4 bases and 5 bases, there was a span of 13 bases. CDR3 length equals 13 residues. Comments on this clone: Its antigen is unidentified.

Treatment described: oral pan-JAK inhibitor, 5-10 mg twice daily. Extracted from the samples, RNA was reverse transcribed into cDNA to serve as the sequencing template. TCRdb keeps only in-frame clones here, not all; method: immunoSEQ multiplex PCR. Among some 130,000 clones listed, nearly 55% were seen once. The source is a human donor with alopecia areata. This chain links TRBV5-6 with TRBJ2-7; D ambiguous. The specimen was CD8+ T cells sorted from blood, collected at week 4, from a patient treated with tofacitinib. CDR3 bases: TGTGCCAGCAGCCAAAACCGTGAGGACGAGCAGTACTTC. This encodes CASSQNREDEQYF.